The source of this T cell receptor (beta chain) is a study of response to subunit inactivated influenza vaccine. General study results and limits: The authors proposed limited new T cell recruitment per seasonal influenza vaccination.

The CDR3 runs to 18 residues. The V gene lost 1 base and the J gene lost 1 base, with 17 bases spanning the gap. Germline CDR1 MNHEY, CDR2 SVGAGI. Turning to this clonotype: The target antigen is unknown.

TCRdb re-analysed the RT-PCR reads in MiXCR, keeping a single row per CDR3 protein. The sample records 550,000 to 600,000 distinct CDR3 sequences, about an eighth being singletons. This TCR was recovered from a man aged 45-65 years who received an inactivated influenza vaccine. The sample was PBMCs from blood, taken on the day of vaccination. The chain carries TRBV6-5 and TRBJ1-3; perhaps TRBD1 as D (5 bases). The CDR3 loop reads CASSYLPSGLRSGNTIYF. The DNA for the CDR3 is TGTGCCAGCAGTTACTTACCGTCGGGACTTCGATCTGGAAACACCATATATTTT.